These 22 T cell receptor beta chains share one sample of origin, sequenced in a study of T cell responses to AZD1222 COVID-19 vaccine. The repertoire was sequenced with immunoSEQ multiplex PCR; TCRdb's copy has only in-frame clones and lacks some. The sample has roughly 140,000 clones, roughly nine tenths seen once. Sequenced here: peripheral blood, sampled 28 days after the second AZD1222 dose. Receptors were obtained from an adult who received the AZD1222 COVID-19 vaccine.

The chain carries TRBV2 and TRBJ1-4; no firm D call. Germline assignment: CDR1 SNHLY and CDR2 FYNNEI. Trimming pared 3 bases from V and 6 bases from J, leaving 8 bases between. The CDR3 is 13 residues long. The CDR3 is CASSEETYEKLFF. CDR3 bases: TGTGCCAGCAGTGAGGAGACATATGAAAAACTGTTTTTT.

This clone was recorded only once. The chain recombines TRBV5-1 with TRBJ1-3, with D tentatively TRBD1 (5 bases). V was trimmed by 0 bases and J by 3 bases, leaving 10 bases between them. Germline V gives CDR1 SGHRS, CDR2 YFSETQ. The CDR3 sequence is 15 residues long. The CDR3 here is CASSLAQGGGNTIYF. CDR3 bases: TGCGCCAGCAGCTTGGCCCAGGGTGGTGGAAACACCATATATTTT.

The V and J genes are TRBV7-9 and TRBJ1-2, with D perhaps TRBD1 (5 bases). Germline CDR1 reads SEHNR; CDR2 reads FQNEAQ (reference sequence). Trimming shortened V by 4 bases and J by 8 bases, and 14 bases separated the two germline ends. CDR3 length: 13 amino acids. The CDR3 coding sequence is TGTGCCAGCAGCTGGGACTTTGATCGAGGCTACACCTTC. This gives the protein CASSWDFDRGYTF. The complete variable domain, with remaining parts taken from reference TRBV7-9 and TRBJ1-2, reads DTGVSQNPRHKITKRGQNVTFRCDPISEHNRLYWYRQTLGQGPEFLTYFQNEAQLEKSRLLSDRFSAERPKGSFSTLEIQRTEQGDSAMYLCASSWDFDRGYTFGSGTRLTVV.

This chain links TRBV5-1 with TRBJ1-1, with 9 bases that match TRBD1. The CDR3 is 14 residues long. Germline CDR1 and CDR2: SGHRS and YFSETQ. The V and J ends lost 3 bases and 2 bases, in that order; junction bases with no gene match: 2. This chain's CDR3 is CASSSQGANTEAFF. Written as DNA, the CDR3 is TGCGCCAGCAGCTCACAGGGGGCTAACACTGAAGCTTTCTTT.

V usage is TRBV7-9 and J usage is TRBJ2-1; D ambiguous. This CDR3 is 11 amino acids long. Germline V gene lookup returns CDR1 SEHNR and CDR2 FQNEAQ (reference sequence). The V end was cut by 7 bases, the J end by 7 bases, with 8 bases between. The CDR3 bases are TGTGCCAGCACCCTCTCTAATGAGCAGTTCTTC. This gives the protein CASTLSNEQFF. Variable domain in full (rest from reference TRBV7-9 and TRBJ2-1): DTGVSQNPRHKITKRGQNVTFRCDPISEHNRLYWYRQTLGQGPEFLTYFQNEAQLEKSRLLSDRFSAERPKGSFSTLEIQRTEQGDSAMYLCASTLSNEQFFGPGTRLTVL.

The chain is built from TRBV29-1 and TRBJ2-3; D is possibly TRBD1 (6 bases). The germline CDR1 and CDR2 sequences are SQVTM and ANQGSEA. The V and J ends lost 7 bases and 2 bases respectively, with 19 bases between them. This CDR3 is built from 15 residues. Here the CDR3 DNA reads TGCAGCGCCGTCCCCACAGGGTCACCCACAGATACGCAGTATTTT. Residues: CSAVPTGSPTDTQYF.

The J gene is TRBJ2-3, the V gene TRBV28; 14 bases are shared with TRBD2. This CDR3 comprises 15 residues. The junction had 2 bases not matched to a gene; V was cut back by 3 bases and J by 6 bases. Germline V gives CDR1 MDHEN, CDR2 SYDVKM. The CDR3 coding sequence is TGTGCCAGCAGTTTGGGGACTAGCGGGAGTGATACGCAGTATTTT. It encodes CASSLGTSGSDTQYF.

The V call is TRBV18, the J call TRBJ1-1; TRBD1 is a possible D gene (5 bases). This CDR3 spans 13 amino acids. The ends were cut back, 3 bases at V and 8 bases at J, with 13 bases in the middle. Germline loops: CDR1 KGHSH, CDR2 LQKENI. The CDR3 sequence: CASSPGRGKEAFF. CDR3 nucleotide sequence: TGTGCCAGCTCACCGGGGCGGGGTAAGGAAGCTTTCTTT.

This clone is medium-sized by share. This sequence joins TRBV6-5 and TRBJ2-2; D unresolved. This CDR3 is 14 amino acids long. The germline CDR1 and CDR2 sequences are MNHEY and SVGAGI. Trimming pared 8 bases from V and 0 bases from J, leaving 10 bases between. The CDR3: CASEIGANTGELFF. The CDR3 DNA follows: TGTGCCAGCGAAATCGGAGCGAACACCGGGGAGCTGTTTTTT.

Here the CDR3 reads CASSLSRQGVTEAFF. The CDR3 DNA follows: TGTGCCAGCAGCTTAAGTCGCCAGGGGGTCACTGAAGCTTTCTTT. The chain employs TRBV7-2 and TRBJ1-1, with 7 bases that match TRBD1. The CDR3 consists of 15 residues. From germline, CDR1 is SGHTA and CDR2 FQGNSA. Trimming removed 2 bases from V and 4 bases from J; junction bases left unmatched: 7.

The gene calls are TRBV19 and TRBJ1-2, with a weak D call TRBD1 (6 bases). From germline, CDR1 is LNHDA and CDR2 SQIVND (reference sequence). The CDR3 runs 15 residues. V was pared by 5 bases and J by 4 bases, with 17 bases between. The CDR3, as DNA: TGTGCCAGTAGTTCACCAACGACAGGCTCCTATGGCTACACCTTC. Protein product: CASSSPTTGSYGYTF.

J is TRBJ2-7 and V is TRBV10-3; TRBD2 aligns across 7 bases. The CDR3 consists of 13 residues. The germline V gene has CDR1 ENHRY and CDR2 SYGVKD. V gave up 8 bases and J gave up 3 bases; unmatched junction bases: 7. CDR3 DNA: TGTGCCATCCGACCTAGCGGAGTCTACGAGCAGTACTTC. This codes for CAIRPSGVYEQYF.

This rearrangement joins TRBV30 to TRBJ1-5, with TRBD1 as a possible D gene (5 bases). V lost 2 bases and J 6 bases, leaving 14 bases between the germline ends. The CDR3 covers 14 residues. Germline lookup yields CDR1 GTSNPN and CDR2 SVGIG (reference sequence). CDR3 amino acids: CAWSQGSSIQPQHF. As DNA, the CDR3 is TGTGCCTGGAGTCAGGGTAGTTCTATTCAGCCCCAGCATTTT.

V usage is TRBV6-5 and J usage is TRBJ2-1, with 9 positions matching TRBD2. Germline assignment: CDR1 MNHEY and CDR2 SVGAGI. The CDR3 covers 15 residues. With V trimmed by 7 bases and J by 2 bases, 6 bases remained unmatched. The CDR3: CASTGGGVTYNEQFF. DNA for the CDR3: TGTGCCAGCACCGGCGGGGGGGTAACCTACAATGAGCAGTTCTTC.

Judged by abundance, this clone is medium-sized. This chain connects TRBV3-1 (or the pseudogene TRBV3-2) to TRBJ1-1, with TRBD1 as a possible D gene (6 bases). This CDR3 is built from 14 residues. Trimming left V 1 base short and J 6 bases short, with 12 bases between. The V gene's germline CDR1 is LGHDT and CDR2 YNNKEL (reference sequence). The CDR3 nucleotides read TGTGCCAGCAGCCAAGTACAGGGCAAGTCTGAAGCTTTCTTT. Translation: CASSQVQGKSEAFF.

The chain combines TRBV6-2 or TRBV6-3 with TRBJ1-1, with D possibly being TRBD1 (5 bases). Germline V lookup: CDR1 MNHEY, CDR2 SVGEGT. The CDR3 is 15 amino acids. Trimming pared 2 bases from V and 1 base from J, leaving 11 bases between. The DNA for the CDR3 is TGTGCCAGCAGTTACGTGGGGGTGAAGAACACTGAAGCTTTCTTT. Translated: CASSYVGVKNTEAFF.

This chain links TRBV4-2 with TRBJ1-1, with D uncertain. The CDR3 consists of 13 residues. Trimming removed 4 bases at V and 1 base at J, with 7 bases between. Germline V gene data show CDR1 as LGHNA and CDR2 as YNFKEQ. The CDR3 bases are TGTGCCAGCAGCCCCAGGCCGAACACTGAAGCTTTCTTT. Its translation is CASSPRPNTEAFF.

V usage is TRBV7-6 and J usage is TRBJ1-6; no firm D call. Trimming shortened V by 5 bases and J by 9 bases, and 17 bases separated the two germline ends. The germline V gene has CDR1 SGHVS and CDR2 FNYEAQ. This CDR3 has 15 amino acids. In DNA, the CDR3 is TGTGCCAGCAGCCCCTCCTACGGCCCATTTTCACCCCTCCACTTT. It specifies CASSPSYGPFSPLHF.

The genes are TRBV6-5 and TRBJ1-1, with a tentative D call TRBD1 (6 bases). Trimming pared 2 bases from V and 4 bases from J, leaving 11 bases between. The germline V gene has CDR1 MNHEY and CDR2 SVGAGI. This CDR3 is 14 amino acids long. The CDR3 DNA reads as TGTGCCAGCAGTTACGGGGGCGGGGCCACTGAAGCTTTCTTT. Its protein is CASSYGGGATEAFF.

This sequence joins TRBV2 and TRBJ1-6; 8 nucleotides match TRBD1. In germline, CDR1 is SNHLY, CDR2 FYNNEI. The junction had 12 bases not matched to a gene; V was cut back by 5 bases and J by 3 bases. The CDR3 extends over 18 amino acids. The CDR3 sequence is CASSTGGGLISYNSPLHF. In DNA form, the CDR3 reads TGTGCCAGCAGTACAGGGGGTGGACTTATAAGCTATAATTCACCCCTCCACTTT.

Remarks on this clone: One end of the junction does not line up with germline, which may come from a read error. The chain combines TRBV7-2 with TRBJ1-2; 10 bases agree with TRBD1. The CDR3 spans 13 residues. Germline V gives CDR1 SGHTA, CDR2 FQGNSA. CDR3 DNA: TGTGCCAGCAGCTTAACCGGGACAGGGGTCGGTCGCTTC. Its protein is CASSLTGTGVGRF. The complete variable domain, with remaining parts taken from reference TRBV7-2 and TRBJ1-2, reads GAGVSQSPSNKVTEKGKDVELRCDPISGHTALYWYRQSLGQGLEFLIYFQGNSAPDKSGLPSDRFSAERTGGSVSTLTIQRTQQEDSAVYLCASSLTGTGVGRFGSGTRLTVV.

This clone has only one observation. This chain joins TRBV7-3 and TRBJ2-2; TRBD2 might be the D (5 bases). The V end was cut by 5 bases, the J end by 6 bases, with 10 bases between. The CDR3 extends over 13 amino acids. The germline CDR1 and CDR2 sequences are SGHTA and FQGTGA. In DNA, the CDR3 is TGTGCCAGCAGCCCTCGTAGCGCCGGGGAGCTGTTTTTT. Translation gives CASSPRSAGELFF.